One and the same sample provided the 8 T cell receptor beta chains below, sequenced in a study of blood T cell repertoires in COVID-19. Clones were read by immunoSEQ multiplex PCR, and TCRdb kept only the in-frame ones, dropping some. The repertoire holds approximately 100,000 clones, approximately 85% seen once, with 9.5% to 15% in the top ten. Sequenced material: peripheral blood. These receptors originate from a human donor in a cohort sampled during active COVID-19.

The J gene is TRBJ1-2, the V gene TRBV7-2, with D possibly TRBD1 on 5 matching bases. This CDR3 has 14 amino acids. The V end lost 1 base, the J end lost 2 bases, and 8 bases lay between the germline ends. From germline, CDR1 is SGHTA and CDR2 FQGNSA. CDR3 DNA sequence: TGTGCCAGCAGCTTAGATCGACAGAACTATGGCTACACCTTC. It specifies CASSLDRQNYGYTF.

The V and J genes are TRBV9 and TRBJ2-3; 9 bases are a match to TRBD2. From germline, CDR1 is SGDLS and CDR2 YYNGEE. The trim removed 6 bases at V and 6 bases at J, leaving 8 bases unmatched. CDR3 length: 14 amino acids. The CDR3 DNA reads as TGTGCCAGCACCAGCGGGGGGCCTGGGGATACGCAGTATTTT. Its translation is CASTSGGPGDTQYF.

This clone was counted a single time. The chain carries TRBV11-2 and TRBJ2-1; 11 nucleotides line up with TRBD2. V gave up 1 base and J gave up 10 bases; unmatched junction bases: 6. The CDR3 runs to 15 residues. Germline CDR1 SGHAT, CDR2 FQNNGV. The CDR3 coding sequence is TGTGCCAGCAGCTTAGGGCTAGCGGGGGGAGAAGAGCAGTTCTTC. Encoded protein: CASSLGLAGGEEQFF. Full variable domain (remainder filled in from reference TRBV11-2 and TRBJ2-1): EAGVAQSPRYKIIEKRQSVAFWCNPISGHATLYWYQQILGQGPKLLIQFQNNGVVDDSQLPKDRFSAERLKGVDSTLKIQPAKLEDSAVYLCASSLGLAGGEEQFFGPGTRLTVL.

A few counts support this clone. The chain links TRBV5-1 to TRBJ2-3; D is unclear. The length of the CDR3 is 14 residues. Germline V gene sequence: CDR1 SGHRS, CDR2 YFSETQ. The V and J ends lost 1 base and 2 bases respectively, with 8 bases between them. The CDR3 region is CASSLFMATDTQYF. CDR3 sequence (DNA): TGCGCCAGCAGCTTGTTCATGGCCACAGATACGCAGTATTTT.

J is TRBJ2-7 and V is TRBV30; 7 bases agree with TRBD1. With V trimmed by 0 bases and J by 2 bases, 7 bases remained unmatched. CDR1 and CDR2 from the germline V gene are GTSNPN and SVGIG (reference sequence). This CDR3 is 15 amino acids long. The CDR3 region has the DNA TGTGCCTGGAGTGTCGACAGGGAAGTCCCCTACGAGCAGTACTTC. Translation: CAWSVDREVPYEQYF.

The chain uses TRBV4-1 and TRBJ1-3, with D possibly being TRBD1 (5 bases). This CDR3 spans 17 amino acids. Germline values: CDR1 MGHRA, CDR2 YSYEKL. Deletions cut 4 bases from V and 0 bases from J, with 16 bases between. The CDR3 loop is CASSLRGGAFSGNTIYF. CDR3 bases: TGCGCCAGCAGCCTCCGTGGAGGGGCATTCTCTGGAAACACCATATATTTT.

In its sample, this clone was seen once. The rearrangement uses TRBV9 and TRBJ2-2; 8 bases align to TRBD1. This CDR3 region has 16 residues. Germline lookup yields CDR1 SGDLS and CDR2 YYNGEE. Unmatched junction bases numbered 5, after V lost 0 bases and J lost 4 bases. CDR3 region: CASSVGGTGPTGELFF. CDR3 nucleotides: TGTGCCAGCAGCGTAGGCGGGACAGGACCCACCGGGGAGCTGTTTTTT.

The rearrangement uses TRBV10-3 and TRBJ2-7, with D perhaps TRBD1 (6 bases). Germline loops: CDR1 ENHRY, CDR2 SYGVKD. Trimming removed 3 bases at V and 9 bases at J, with 21 bases between. This CDR3 is 15 amino acids long. The CDR3 DNA follows: TGTGCCATCAGTGATGAGGGCATAAAGGGGGTGGGGCAGTACTTC. As protein: CAISDEGIKGVGQYF.